What follows are 2 T cell receptor beta chains derived from one specimen sequenced in a study of OX40 agonist ivuxolimab in advanced cancers. Method: immunoSEQ multiplex PCR; TCRdb's copy keeps in-frame clones and lacks some. The table lists about 72,000 clones, 81% of them singletons, with approximately 5% in the top ten. The sample was CD4+ or CD8+ T cells sorted from blood, taken in a trial of the OX40 agonist ivuxolimab. The source is an adult with an advanced solid tumor such as melanoma, head and neck, liver or kidney cancer.

This clone was found once. The genes are TRBV6-6 and TRBJ1-2; 11 bases line up with TRBD1. CDR3 length: 13 residues. Germline CDR1 MNHNY, CDR2 SVGAGI (reference sequence). Trimming removed 6 bases from V and 8 bases from J; junction bases left unmatched: 5. CDR3 region: CASSRTGGEGYTF. Here the CDR3 DNA reads TGTGCCAGCAGCAGGACAGGGGGCGAAGGCTACACCTTC.

The sample holds many counts of this clone. CDR3 DNA sequence: TGTGCCAGCAGCCTTCTAGGCGTGGGGGGCGAGCAGTACTTC. Amino acid sequence: CASSLLGVGGEQYF. V is TRBV6-1 and J is TRBJ2-7; maybe TRBD2 (6 bases). V lost 6 bases and J lost 6, with 18 bases in between. Germline values: CDR1 MNHNS, CDR2 SASEGT. The length of the CDR3 is 14 residues.